This TCR beta chain was captured by sequencing in a study of T cells in Graves' hyperthyroidism and ophthalmopathy. The CDR3 is 16 amino acids. Trimming left V 8 bases short and J 3 bases short, with 24 bases between. Germline-derived CDR1 and CDR2 are SQVTM and ANQGSEA. This clonotype came up many times. RNA transcripts provided the source from which TCR beta CDR3 regions were amplified. HTBI primers were used for first-round RT-PCR of the TCR CDR3. In TCRdb, the multiplex PCR reads were re-called with MiXCR into one record per CDR3 protein. There are about 590,000 distinct CDR3 sequences in the sample; more than 15% occur only once, and roughly 6.6% lies in the top ten.

Material for sequencing was blood. The rearrangement links TRBV29-1 to TRBJ2-3; D not resolved. The sequence was collected from a woman aged 25 to 39 with Graves' hyperthyroidism. The CDR3 reads CSISADPRSDTDTQYF. The CDR3 DNA reads as TGCAGCATCAGTGCCGATCCGAGGTCGGATACAGATACGCAGTATTTT.